Following are 19 T cell receptor beta chains from one sample sequenced in a study of cytomegalovirus exposure and HLA in healthy donors. PCR employed 60 Vbeta and 13 Jbeta primers. The method was immunoSEQ multiplex PCR; TCRdb's version includes in-frame clones alone and lacks a portion of them. The sample shows 130,000 or so clones, about 74% of them seen only once. Sequencing was done on a sample of PBMCs. These TCRs come from a middle-aged man in good health and CMV-seropositive.

V and J are TRBV5-6 and TRBJ1-4; possible D gene TRBD1, 6 bases. Germline CDR1 is SGHDT and CDR2 is YYEEEE. This CDR3 comprises 14 residues. V gave up 2 bases and J gave up 4 bases, with 9 bases separating them. In DNA, the CDR3 is TGTGCCAGCAGCTTAGGCAGGGGTAATGAAAAACTGTTTTTT. Amino acid sequence: CASSLGRGNEKLFF.

The chain carries TRBV5-4 and TRBJ2-1, with a tentative D call TRBD2 (6 bases). CDR1 and CDR2 from the germline V gene are SGHNT and YYREEE (reference sequence). Between the trimmed V and J ends, which lost 1 base and 2 bases, there was a span of 10 bases. The CDR3 extends over 15 amino acids. The CDR3 loop reads CASSLTSQTYNEQFF. DNA of the CDR3: TGTGCCAGCAGCTTGACTAGCCAAACCTACAATGAGCAGTTCTTC.

The rearrangement uses TRBV11-3 and TRBJ2-7, with 9 positions matching TRBD1. The germline V gene has CDR1 SGHNT and CDR2 YENEEA. Trimming removed 6 bases from V and 6 bases from J; junction bases left unmatched: 9. This CDR3 is built from 14 residues. The CDR3, as DNA: TGTGCCAGCAGTCCAGATGGGACAGGGACCGAGCAGTACTTC. Protein sequence: CASSPDGTGTEQYF.

The chain is built from TRBV6-5 and TRBJ2-7, with 8 bases lining up with TRBD2. There are 15 residues in the CDR3. The junction had 4 bases not matched to a gene; V was cut back by 2 bases and J by 1 base. The germline gives CDR1 MNHEY, CDR2 SVGAGI. The CDR3 is CASSYGASGSYEQYF. CDR3 bases: TGTGCCAGCAGTTACGGGGCTAGCGGGTCCTACGAGCAGTACTTC.

The gene calls are TRBV30 and TRBJ1-2; the D gene is possibly TRBD1 (6 bases). CDR3 length: 12 amino acids. Germline-derived CDR1 and CDR2 are GTSNPN and SVGIG (reference sequence). V was pared by 5 bases and J by 2 bases, with 9 bases between. CDR3 sequence: CAWVRGNYGYTF. The CDR3 DNA is TGTGCCTGGGTCAGGGGCAACTATGGCTACACCTTC.

V is TRBV28 and J is TRBJ2-7; TRBD1 is a possible D gene (6 bases). V lost 3 bases and J 6 bases, leaving 12 bases between the germline ends. Germline loops: CDR1 MDHEN, CDR2 SYDVKM. This CDR3 spans 13 amino acids. CDR3 sequence: CASSLGQGTEQYF. The CDR3 coding sequence is TGTGCCAGCAGTTTGGGGCAGGGGACCGAGCAGTACTTC.

This clone turned up a few times. The chain recombines TRBV7-8 with TRBJ2-7; TRBD2 might be the D (6 bases). In germline, CDR1 is SGHVS, CDR2 FQNEAQ. The CDR3 runs to 14 residues. V lost 1 base to trimming and J lost 5 bases, with 12 bases between them. The CDR3 DNA reads as TGTGCCAGCAGCTTAGTTCGGGAGTCCCACGAGCAGTACTTC. Its protein is CASSLVRESHEQYF.

In regard to this clone: Mismatch with germline at one junction end may stem from a read error. The CDR3 DNA sequence: TGTGCCAGCAGCACAGGGGGCGCTTCTCAAGCTTCCTTT. It yields the protein CASSTGGASQASF. V usage is TRBV6-5 and J usage is TRBJ1-1; 9 bases are a match to TRBD1. CDR1 is MNHEY, CDR2 SVGAGI, per germline. CDR3 length equals 13 residues.

This clone was detected only once. The CDR3 loop is CASRPRGLNTEAFF. CDR3 coding DNA: TGTGCCAGCAGGCCCAGGGGATTGAACACTGAAGCTTTCTTT. The chain couples TRBV28 to TRBJ1-1; TRBD1 might be the D (6 bases). The CDR3 runs 14 residues. V lost 6 bases to trimming and J lost 0 bases, with 11 bases between them. Per germline, CDR1 MDHEN and CDR2 SYDVKM. The full variable domain, its missing parts supplied by reference TRBV28 and TRBJ1-1, is DVKVTQSSRYLVKRTGEKVFLECVQDMDHENMFWYRQDPGLGLRLIYFSYDVKMKEKGDIPEGYSVSREKKERFSLILESASTNQTSMYLCASRPRGLNTEAFFGQGTRLTVV.

The rearrangement links TRBV6-6 to TRBJ2-7; 10 bases match TRBD1. The V gene end was trimmed by 8 bases and the J gene end by 5 bases; junction bases not matched to a gene: 3. This CDR3 has 12 amino acids. The germline V gene has CDR1 MNHNY and CDR2 SVGAGI (reference sequence). CDR3 sequence reads: CASSGQGDEQYF. Here the CDR3 DNA reads TGTGCCAGCTCTGGACAGGGGGACGAGCAGTACTTC.

Only a few counts were recorded for this clone. J is TRBJ1-2 and V is TRBV6-5, with D unresolved. The germline V and J ends were trimmed by 0 bases and 8 bases, with 13 bases remaining between them. The germline V gene encodes CDR1 MNHEY and CDR2 SVGAGI. The length of the CDR3 is 14 residues. Written as DNA, the CDR3 is TGTGCCAGCAGTTACTCGGACTCTCCCCGCGGCTACACCTTC. This sequence encodes CASSYSDSPRGYTF.

The chain combines TRBV5-4 with TRBJ2-5; possible D gene TRBD2, 5 bases. The assigned J gene may be wrong: the sequence end matches TRBJ2-7 better. Germline V CDR1 and CDR2: SGHNT, YYREEE (reference sequence). This CDR3 contains 14 residues. The CDR3 nucleotides are TGTGCCAGCAGCCCAACGACGGGGTCCTACGAGCAGTACTTC. Its translation: CASSPTTGSYEQYF.

The table lists this clone with a few counts. This chain joins TRBV28 and TRBJ1-2, with TRBD1 matching 8 bases. The CDR3 extends over 14 amino acids. Germline trimming cut 6 bases from V and 3 bases from J; bases unmatched to any gene: 6. Germline assignment: CDR1 MDHEN and CDR2 SYDVKM. The chain's CDR3 is CASSRDRTYYGYTF. DNA for the CDR3: TGTGCCAGCAGCAGGGACAGGACGTACTATGGCTACACCTTC.

The V and J genes are TRBV28 and TRBJ1-1, with D maybe TRBD1 (5 bases). The CDR3 totals 13 residues. V was cut by 6 bases and J by 1 base, with 9 bases left in between. The germline V gene encodes CDR1 MDHEN and CDR2 SYDVKM. Here the CDR3 DNA reads TGTGCCAGCAGAGTACAGGCGAACACTGAAGCTTTCTTT. Residues: CASRVQANTEAFF.

V is TRBV27 and J is TRBJ2-7; 9 bases line up with TRBD2. Germline trimming cut 2 bases from V and 0 bases from J; bases unmatched to any gene: 5. This CDR3 comprises 16 residues. From germline, CDR1 is MNHEY and CDR2 SMNVEV (reference sequence). This CDR3 is CASSLKAGGPSYEQYF. The CDR3 bases are TGTGCCAGCAGTTTAAAGGCGGGAGGGCCCTCCTACGAGCAGTACTTC.

The CDR3 protein is CSATNYNEQFF. For the CDR3, the DNA is TGCAGTGCTACCAACTACAATGAGCAGTTCTTC. The J gene is TRBJ2-1, the V gene TRBV20-1; D gene unclear. V was pared by 4 bases and J by 3 bases, with 4 bases between. The CDR3 extends over 11 amino acids. Germline CDR1 is DFQATT and CDR2 is SNEGSKA (reference sequence).

This sequence joins TRBV7-7 and TRBJ2-3; the match to TRBD2 covers 9 bases. The CDR3 contains 16 residues. CDR1 is SSHAT, CDR2 FNYEAQ, per germline (reference sequence). V dropped 5 bases and J dropped 6; count of bases not matched to a gene: 12. The CDR3 sequence: CASSPGPSGVYDTQYF. CDR3 in DNA: TGTGCCAGCAGCCCCGGGCCTAGCGGGGTGTATGATACGCAGTATTTT. The complete variable domain, with remaining parts taken from reference TRBV7-7 and TRBJ2-3, reads GAGVSQSPRYKVTKRGQDVTLRCDPISSHATLYWYQQALGQGPEFLTYFNYEAQPDKSGLPSDRFSAERPEGSISTLTIQRTEQRDSAMYRCASSPGPSGVYDTQYFGPGTRLTVL.

This chain uses TRBV5-6 with TRBJ2-1, with 7 bases fitting TRBD2. From germline, CDR1 is SGHDT and CDR2 YYEEEE. Trimming took 4 bases from V and 9 from J; bases not matched to a gene: 16. This CDR3 spans 16 amino acids. CDR3 in amino acids: CASSDGGLAAWGEQFF. The CDR3 DNA is TGTGCCAGCAGCGACGGCGGGCTAGCGGCATGGGGTGAGCAGTTCTTC.

The chain combines TRBV2 with TRBJ2-1; possible D gene TRBD1, 5 bases. Trimming stripped 7 bases from V and 0 bases from J, with 13 bases between. Looked up from germline, CDR1 is SNHLY and CDR2 is FYNNEI. CDR3 length: 15 residues. The CDR3 spells CASIFQGSSYNEQFF. The CDR3 bases are TGTGCCAGCATATTCCAGGGTAGCTCCTACAATGAGCAGTTCTTC.